This TCR beta chain was profiled in a study of cytomegalovirus exposure and HLA in healthy donors. The donors were part of the approximately 120-subject validation cohort, which stood apart from the roughly 700-subject first cohort. Study outcomes and limitations: In vitro, a few CMV-associated chains proved specific for CMV antigens. According to the study, roughly 180 TCR beta chains were cytomegalovirus-associated.

Note on this clone: The antigen remains undetermined.

CDR3 length: 14 amino acids. Trimming cost V 0 bases and J 3 bases, with 8 bases left between them. The V gene's germline CDR1 is MNHNS and CDR2 SASEGT. TCRdb keeps only in-frame clones here, not all; method: immunoSEQ multiplex PCR. The sample holds under 100,000 clones, roughly 96% seen once. Sequenced input: PBMCs. The rearrangement joins TRBV6-1 to TRBJ1-2; D might be TRBD1 (5 bases). The sequence was obtained from a man between 18 and 35 years old in good health and CMV-seronegative. The CDR3 DNA is TGTGCCAGCAGTGAAGCGGGCAGGGACTATGGCTACACCTTC. It specifies CASSEAGRDYGYTF.